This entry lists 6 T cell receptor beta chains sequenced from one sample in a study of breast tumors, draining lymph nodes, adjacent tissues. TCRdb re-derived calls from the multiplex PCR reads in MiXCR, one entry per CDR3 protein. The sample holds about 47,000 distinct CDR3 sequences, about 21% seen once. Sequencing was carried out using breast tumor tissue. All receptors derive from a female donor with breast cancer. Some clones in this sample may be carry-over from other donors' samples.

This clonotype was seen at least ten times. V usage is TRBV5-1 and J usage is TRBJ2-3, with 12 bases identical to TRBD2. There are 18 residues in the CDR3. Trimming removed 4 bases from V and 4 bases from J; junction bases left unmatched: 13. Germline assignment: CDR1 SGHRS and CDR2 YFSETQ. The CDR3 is CASSLGLAGVLLSDTQYF. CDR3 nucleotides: TGCGCCAGCAGCCTGGGACTAGCGGGTGTTCTACTGTCAGATACGCAGTATTTT.

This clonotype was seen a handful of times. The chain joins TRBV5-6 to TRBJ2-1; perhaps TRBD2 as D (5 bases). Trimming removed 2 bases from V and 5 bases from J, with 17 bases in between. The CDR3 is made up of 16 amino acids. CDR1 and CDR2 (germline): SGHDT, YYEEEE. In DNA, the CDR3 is TGTGCCAGCAGCTTACGGGGAGTGATAGGTAACAATGAGCAGTTCTTC. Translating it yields CASSLRGVIGNNEQFF.

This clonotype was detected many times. DNA of the CDR3: TGCGCCAGCAACCCGGACAGGGGGAACACCGGGGAGCTGTTTTTT. Translated: CASNPDRGNTGELFF. The J gene is TRBJ2-2, the V gene TRBV5-1, with TRBD1 matching over 9 bases. CDR1 and CDR2 (germline): SGHRS, YFSETQ. V lost 6 bases to trimming and J lost 1 base; unmatched junction nucleotides: 4. The CDR3 contains 15 residues.

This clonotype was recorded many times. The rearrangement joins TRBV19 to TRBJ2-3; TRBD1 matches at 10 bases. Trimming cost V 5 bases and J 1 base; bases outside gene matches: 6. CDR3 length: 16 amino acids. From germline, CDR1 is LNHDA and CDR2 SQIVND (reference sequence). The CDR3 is CASSATGTGGTDTQYF. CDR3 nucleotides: TGTGCCAGTAGTGCGACCGGGACAGGGGGCACAGATACGCAGTATTTT.

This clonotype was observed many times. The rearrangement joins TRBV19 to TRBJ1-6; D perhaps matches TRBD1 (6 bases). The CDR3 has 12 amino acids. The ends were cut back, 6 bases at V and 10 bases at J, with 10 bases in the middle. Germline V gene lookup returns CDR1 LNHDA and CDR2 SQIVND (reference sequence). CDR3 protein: CASRLGGSPLHF. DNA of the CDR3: TGTGCCAGTAGGTTAGGGGGGTCACCCCTCCACTTT.

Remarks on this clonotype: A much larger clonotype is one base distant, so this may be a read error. The CDR3 protein is CASRTKASGTGELFF. CDR3 nucleotide sequence: TGTGCCAGCCGTACCAAGGCTAGCGGCACCGGGGAGCTGTTTTTT. V is TRBV9 and J is TRBJ2-2, with 7 bases lining up with TRBD2. This CDR3 has 15 amino acids. V lost 7 bases and J lost 4; bases outside the gene matches: 10. The germline CDR1 and CDR2 sequences are SGDLS and YYNGEE.